This T cell receptor beta chain was documented in a study of cytomegalovirus exposure and HLA in healthy donors. On the study more broadly: One earlier analysis, a look at roughly 180 million T cells, found roughly 120 million unique TCR beta sequences. Genotyping showed less than 85% of 398 donors falling in the Caucasian-associated ancestry cluster. Study-level results: Previously analyzed data showed that most TCR beta V segments were productive at a frequency of about 90% or about 30%. Across donors, most TCRs were seen rarely, yet some public ones were widespread.

As to this clone: The antigen remains unidentified.

PCR amplification relied on 60 Vbeta primers (plus 13 Jbeta primers). Here immunoSEQ multiplex PCR was the method, and the copy in TCRdb shows in-frame clones only, minus some. The data contain 150,000 to 200,000 clones, around 86% of them singletons. The sequence derives from a man in his forties in good health and CMV-seropositive. The sample taken for sequencing was PBMCs.

The CDR3 nucleotides read TGTGCCAGCAGCTTGGGTAGTGGGGGGTCCAATCAGCCCCAGCATTTT. This sequence encodes CASSLGSGGSNQPQHF. The rearrangement uses TRBV5-8 and TRBJ1-5, with D perhaps TRBD1 (5 bases). This CDR3 has 16 amino acids. The V gene lost 0 bases and the J gene lost 3 bases, with 13 bases spanning the gap. Germline V gene data show CDR1 as SGHTS and CDR2 as YDEGEE.